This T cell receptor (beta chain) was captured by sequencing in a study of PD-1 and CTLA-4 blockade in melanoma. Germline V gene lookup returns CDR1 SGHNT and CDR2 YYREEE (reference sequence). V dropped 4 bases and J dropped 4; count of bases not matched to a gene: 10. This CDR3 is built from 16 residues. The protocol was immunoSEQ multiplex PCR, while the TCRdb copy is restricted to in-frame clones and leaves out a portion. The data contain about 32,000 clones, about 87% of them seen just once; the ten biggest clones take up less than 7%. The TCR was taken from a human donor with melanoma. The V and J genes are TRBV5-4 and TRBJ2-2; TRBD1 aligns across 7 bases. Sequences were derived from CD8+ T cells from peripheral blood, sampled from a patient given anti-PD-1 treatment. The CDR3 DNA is TGTGCCAGCAGCCCCCGGGGACAGATCACCACCGGGGAGCTGTTTTTT. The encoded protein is CASSPRGQITTGELFF.